Here is one T cell receptor beta chain with its context. The data were taken from a study of memory CD8 T cells in hepatitis C reinfection. Study details: A positive HCV RNA test after two negatives ≥60 days apart defined reinfection.

Described time point: pre-reinfection, 55 to 20 weeks before reinfection detection. No in vitro expansion preceded TCR sequencing of the sorted cells. Sequencing used immunoSEQ multiplex PCR; TCRdb keeps in-frame clones, though not all of them. The data contain approximately 50,000 clones, over 85% of them singletons. V dropped 0 bases and J dropped 6; count of bases not matched to a gene: 12. CDR1 is MGHRA, CDR2 YSYEKL, per germline. The CDR3 has 17 amino acids. Sequences were obtained from naive CD8+ T cells sorted from blood. The chain joins TRBV4-1 to TRBJ1-2, with 8 bases lining up with TRBD1. The receptor was isolated from a man aged 18-30 years with hepatitis C virus infection. This CDR3 is CASSQDPLQGGLNGYTF. The CDR3 nucleotides are TGCGCCAGCAGCCAAGATCCCCTACAGGGGGGGTTAAATGGCTACACCTTC.